A single sample gave rise to the 2 T cell receptor beta chains below, sequenced in a study of shared clonotypes between healthy human individuals (dated by TCRdb to about 2020). CD8 naive samples were CD45RO-negative cells positively selected for CCR7, giving a CD45RA+CCR7+ population that excluded TemRA cells. The library was obtained by the immunoSEQ multiplex PCR assay. The table comes from immuneACCESS by way of TCRdb, which keeps in-frame sequences with V and J called. Part of the clones is missing from these tables; in studies checked, under half for an unresolved V gene and the rest for unknown reasons. Across this sample there are over 2 million clones, with less than 95% seen only once. Roughly 1.1% of the sample is held by the ten biggest clonotypes. The sample taken for sequencing was naive CD8+ T cells sorted from blood. Sample cell subset or site, as interpreted from the label and publication: CD45RA+CCR7+. The source of these receptors is a man between 18 and 35 years old in good health.

This clone showed up just once. This sequence joins TRBV11-2 and TRBJ2-1; D is tentatively TRBD1 or TRBD2 (7 bases each). Trimming removed 5 bases at V and 6 bases at J, with 17 bases between. The CDR3 is 15 residues long. Per the germline V gene, CDR1 is SGHAT and CDR2 is FQNNGV. CDR3 sequence reads: CASSQGGGRPNEQFF. Here the CDR3 DNA reads TGTGCCAGCAGCCAAGGGGGCGGGAGACCCAATGAGCAGTTCTTC.

The V and J genes are TRBV2 and TRBJ2-1; TRBD1 matches 9 bases. The CDR3 runs to 14 residues. V dropped 10 bases and J dropped 4; count of bases not matched to a gene: 8. CDR1 SNHLY and CDR2 FYNNEI come from the germline V gene. The DNA for the CDR3 is TGTGCCATAGCGTCCGGGACAGGGTACAATGAGCAGTTCTTC. Protein product: CAIASGTGYNEQFF. The full variable domain, its missing parts supplied by reference TRBV2 and TRBJ2-1, is EPEVTQTPSHQVTQMGQEVILRCVPISNHLYFYWYRQILGQKVEFLVSFYNNEISEKSEIFDDQFSVERPDGSNFTLKIRSTKLEDSAMYFCAIASGTGYNEQFFGPGTRLTVL.